These T cell receptor beta chains were read from a single sample in a study of shared clonotypes between healthy human individuals. Data came from immunoSEQ multiplex PCR; TCRdb stores just in-frame clones and leaves some out. This table holds about 600,000 clones, around 76% found once. The specimen was PBMCs. These receptors came from a woman in her 40s in good health. Some clones in this sample may be carry-over from other donors' samples. Each CDR3 is given with its conserved first and last residue. The order of the fields is V gene, J gene, D gene, clone size, CDR3 protein, CDR3 DNA. A D gene is named only where the DNA matches it firmly. For some rows the clone size is stated as once, few or many, or as a class when expanded; others skip it.

v_call: TRBV11-3
j_call: TRBJ2-2
d_call: TRBD2
clone_size: -
cdr3_aa: CASSPVAGVTGELFF
cdr3_nt: TGTGCCAGCAGTCCCGTAGCGGGAGTTACCGGGGAGCTGTTTTTT

v_call: TRBV7-3
j_call: TRBJ2-1
d_call: TRBD2
clone_size: -
cdr3_aa: CASSLSGTSYNEQFF
cdr3_nt: TGTGCCAGCAGCCTAAGCGGGACCTCCTACAATGAGCAGTTCTTC

v_call: TRBV10-2
j_call: TRBJ1-6
d_call: -
clone_size: -
cdr3_aa: CASSGTGTRDSPLHF
cdr3_nt: TGCGCCAGCAGTGGGACCGGGACTCGCGATTCACCCCTCCACTTT

v_call: TRBV18
j_call: TRBJ2-1
d_call: -
clone_size: -
cdr3_aa: CASSPWRQNNEQFF
cdr3_nt: TGTGCCAGCTCACCATGGCGGCAAAACAATGAGCAGTTCTTC

v_call: TRBV4-2
j_call: TRBJ2-5
d_call: -
clone_size: once
cdr3_aa: CASSQDLETQYF
cdr3_nt: TGTGCCAGCAGCCAAGATTTAGAGACCCAGTACTTC

v_call: TRBV9
j_call: TRBJ2-7
d_call: -
clone_size: few
cdr3_aa: CASSVGGARISEQYF
cdr3_nt: TGTGCCAGCAGCGTAGGAGGGGCCCGGATAAGCGAGCAGTACTTC

v_call: TRBV6-1
j_call: TRBJ2-2
d_call: -
clone_size: -
cdr3_aa: CASSEEEGSTEELFF
cdr3_nt: TGTGCCAGCAGTGAAGAAGAAGGAAGCACCGAGGAGCTGTTTTTT

v_call: TRBV2
j_call: TRBJ2-1
d_call: -
clone_size: -
cdr3_aa: CASRAMRGEQFF
cdr3_nt: TGTGCCAGCAGAGCCATGCGGGGTGAGCAGTTCTTC

v_call: TRBV9
j_call: TRBJ2-7
d_call: TRBD1
clone_size: -
cdr3_aa: CASSAMSGGEQYF
cdr3_nt: TGTGCCAGCAGCGCCATGTCAGGGGGCGAGCAGTACTTC

v_call: TRBV6-6
j_call: TRBJ2-1
d_call: TRBD2
clone_size: -
cdr3_aa: CASSYTSGRGNEQFF
cdr3_nt: TGTGCCAGCAGTTACACTAGCGGGAGGGGAAATGAGCAGTTCTTC

v_call: TRBV5-6
j_call: TRBJ1-4
d_call: -
clone_size: -
cdr3_aa: CASSGEDRKLFF
cdr3_nt: TGTGCCAGCAGCGGAGAGGACAGAAAACTGTTTTTT

v_call: TRBV7-2
j_call: TRBJ2-2
d_call: TRBD2
clone_size: -
cdr3_aa: CASSLAGASGRAGELFF
cdr3_nt: TGTGCCAGCAGCTTAGCGGGGGCTAGCGGGAGAGCAGGGGAGCTGTTTTTT

v_call: TRBV7-8
j_call: TRBJ1-6
d_call: -
clone_size: -
cdr3_aa: CASSTGHRPSPLHF
cdr3_nt: TGTGCCAGCAGCACGGGACATCGTCCTTCACCCCTCCACTTT

v_call: TRBV5-1
j_call: TRBJ1-2
d_call: -
clone_size: -
cdr3_aa: CASSPAGLRSNYGYTF
cdr3_nt: TGCGCCAGCAGCCCGGCGGGACTCCGGTCTAACTATGGCTACACCTTC

v_call: TRBV30
j_call: TRBJ2-2
d_call: TRBD2
clone_size: -
cdr3_aa: CAWTPAGGPVYDTGELFF
cdr3_nt: TGTGCCTGGACCCCAGCGGGAGGGCCGGTTTATGACACCGGGGAGCTGTTTTTT

v_call: TRBV6-5
j_call: TRBJ2-7
d_call: -
clone_size: -
cdr3_aa: CASSFGHVWEQYF
cdr3_nt: TGTGCCAGCAGCTTTGGACACGTTTGGGAGCAGTACTTC

v_call: TRBV7-3
j_call: TRBJ2-2
d_call: -
clone_size: -
cdr3_aa: CASSPLVGELFF
cdr3_nt: TGTGCCAGCAGCCCCCTGGTCGGGGAGCTGTTTTTT

v_call: TRBV7-2
j_call: TRBJ1-5
d_call: -
clone_size: -
cdr3_aa: CASSLVGGPGNQPQHF
cdr3_nt: TGTGCCAGCAGCTTAGTGGGCGGGCCGGGGAATCAGCCCCAGCATTTT

v_call: TRBV6-5
j_call: TRBJ2-1
d_call: -
clone_size: -
cdr3_aa: CASSPRRGGINEQFF
cdr3_nt: TGTGCCAGCAGTCCAAGGCGGGGCGGGATAAATGAGCAGTTCTTC

v_call: TRBV19
j_call: TRBJ2-1
d_call: TRBD2
clone_size: -
cdr3_aa: CASIPHQREGRGEQFF
cdr3_nt: TGTGCCAGTATCCCCCACCAGCGGGAGGGCCGGGGTGAGCAGTTCTTC

v_call: TRBV5-1
j_call: TRBJ2-5
d_call: TRBD1
clone_size: -
cdr3_aa: CASSFQGAKGETQYF
cdr3_nt: TGCGCCAGCAGCTTTCAGGGGGCCAAGGGAGAGACCCAGTACTTC

v_call: TRBV30
j_call: TRBJ2-1
d_call: -
clone_size: -
cdr3_aa: CAWRPGSGNEQFF
cdr3_nt: TGTGCCTGGAGACCCGGGAGTGGAAATGAGCAGTTCTTC

v_call: TRBV19
j_call: TRBJ2-1
d_call: TRBD2
clone_size: -
cdr3_aa: CSSASGPGYNEQFF
cdr3_nt: TGTAGTTCCGCTAGCGGGCCTGGGTACAATGAGCAGTTCTTC

v_call: TRBV4-3
j_call: TRBJ2-7
d_call: -
clone_size: -
cdr3_aa: CASSQDVAFVEQYF
cdr3_nt: TGCGCCAGCAGCCAAGATGTCGCCTTCGTTGAGCAGTACTTC

v_call: TRBV4-2
j_call: TRBJ2-3
d_call: TRBD2
clone_size: -
cdr3_aa: CASSYWTSGQTDTQYF
cdr3_nt: TGTGCCAGCAGCTACTGGACTAGCGGACAAACAGATACGCAGTATTTT

v_call: TRBV4-2
j_call: TRBJ2-5
d_call: -
clone_size: -
cdr3_aa: CASSQPSGDSDNSQETQYF
cdr3_nt: TGTGCCAGCAGCCAACCCTCCGGGGACTCCGACAACTCCCAAGAGACCCAGTACTTC

v_call: TRBV28
j_call: TRBJ1-1
d_call: TRBD1
clone_size: -
cdr3_aa: CASSLLDRDNTEAFF
cdr3_nt: TGTGCCAGCAGTTTACTTGACAGGGATAACACTGAAGCTTTCTTT

v_call: TRBV6-6
j_call: TRBJ1-1
d_call: -
clone_size: few
cdr3_aa: CASSYGGEANTEAFF
cdr3_nt: TGTGCCAGCAGTTACGGAGGGGAGGCGAACACTGAAGCTTTCTTT